This T cell receptor (beta chain) was captured by sequencing in a study of CD8+CD57+ T cells in acquired aplastic anemia (dated by TCRdb to about 2018). At the level of the whole study: DNA extracted from sorted CD4+ and CD8+ cells had a mean of roughly 3.4 ug, with a range of roughly 0.19 to 27.4 ug. CD8+CD57+ expansion was defined as frequency above the mean frequency observed in healthy subjects.

Taken from the germline V gene, the CDR1 and CDR2 loops are KGHDR and SFDVKD. The CDR3 holds 12 amino acids from the cysteine to the phenylalanine. The entry retains the CDR3 DNA only, 36 bases that are in frame from base 1. At the junction V is shortened by 9 bases and J by 4 bases, with 11 bases in between. Genomic DNA was used as template for profiling of TCR beta VDJ combinations and CDR3 sequences. An Illumina HiSeq 2000 was the platform used for TCR repertoire sequencing. Regarding the original processing steps: Repertoires were assessed using TRBV/TRBJ rearrangement plots, CDR3 size and DJ length profiles, and Simpson's diversity index. The most abundant DNA sequence in the deep sequencing data was taken as the immunodominant clone. CDR3 amino acid sequences were checked for sharing between subjects and were compared against published repertoires and the VDJdb database. The raw public reads went through TCRdb reprocessing: fastp at Q25, MiXCR clone calling, in-frame beta chains kept. All rows with the same CDR3 protein become a single entry with the most common DNA and genes. These V and J calls derive from TCRdb rather than the authors' analysis. Present in this sample are about 180,000 distinct CDR3 sequences, 48% of which were seen just once. In total, the top ten clones hold around 13% of the sample.

Flow cytometry had shown CD8+CD57+ cell expansion in the patients selected for sequencing. Severe acquired aplastic anemia was diagnosed in all patients according to International Study of Aplastic Anemia and Agranulocytosis and Camitta criteria. Patients had received no therapy at the time of blood sampling. TCR repertoires of sorted CD4+ and CD8+ blood T cells from severe aplastic anemia patients and healthy subjects were deep-sequenced in the study. Patients were enrolled under clinicaltrials.gov protocols 00001620, 01623167, 00001397, 00071045, 00081523 and 00961064 in the USA. Ficoll-Paque density gradient centrifugation was used to isolate peripheral blood mononuclear cells. Before DNA extraction, CD4+ and CD8+ T cells were sorted with FACS or magnetic beads. Overall study results and their limits: CD8+ Simpson's diversity did not differ significantly between patients and healthy controls (P=0.060). Around 28 CD8+ CDR3 sequences were found to be shared between patients and controls, but these sequences appeared to be highly expressed in patients and within the immunodominant clones of the patients.

Worth noting for this clonotype: It has no known antigen specificity. No much larger clone exists at a distance of one base, and base qualities are not known.

The specimen was sorted CD4+, CD8+, or CD8+CD57+ T cells (not recorded which) from PBMCs. This chain joins TRBV24-1 to TRBJ1-2; TRBD1 might be the D gene, on 5 matching bases. This TCR was recovered from a human donor with aplastic anemia. Here is the DNA: TGTGCCACCCCTGGGCAGGGCTATGGCTACACCTTC. It codes for CATPGQGYGYTF.